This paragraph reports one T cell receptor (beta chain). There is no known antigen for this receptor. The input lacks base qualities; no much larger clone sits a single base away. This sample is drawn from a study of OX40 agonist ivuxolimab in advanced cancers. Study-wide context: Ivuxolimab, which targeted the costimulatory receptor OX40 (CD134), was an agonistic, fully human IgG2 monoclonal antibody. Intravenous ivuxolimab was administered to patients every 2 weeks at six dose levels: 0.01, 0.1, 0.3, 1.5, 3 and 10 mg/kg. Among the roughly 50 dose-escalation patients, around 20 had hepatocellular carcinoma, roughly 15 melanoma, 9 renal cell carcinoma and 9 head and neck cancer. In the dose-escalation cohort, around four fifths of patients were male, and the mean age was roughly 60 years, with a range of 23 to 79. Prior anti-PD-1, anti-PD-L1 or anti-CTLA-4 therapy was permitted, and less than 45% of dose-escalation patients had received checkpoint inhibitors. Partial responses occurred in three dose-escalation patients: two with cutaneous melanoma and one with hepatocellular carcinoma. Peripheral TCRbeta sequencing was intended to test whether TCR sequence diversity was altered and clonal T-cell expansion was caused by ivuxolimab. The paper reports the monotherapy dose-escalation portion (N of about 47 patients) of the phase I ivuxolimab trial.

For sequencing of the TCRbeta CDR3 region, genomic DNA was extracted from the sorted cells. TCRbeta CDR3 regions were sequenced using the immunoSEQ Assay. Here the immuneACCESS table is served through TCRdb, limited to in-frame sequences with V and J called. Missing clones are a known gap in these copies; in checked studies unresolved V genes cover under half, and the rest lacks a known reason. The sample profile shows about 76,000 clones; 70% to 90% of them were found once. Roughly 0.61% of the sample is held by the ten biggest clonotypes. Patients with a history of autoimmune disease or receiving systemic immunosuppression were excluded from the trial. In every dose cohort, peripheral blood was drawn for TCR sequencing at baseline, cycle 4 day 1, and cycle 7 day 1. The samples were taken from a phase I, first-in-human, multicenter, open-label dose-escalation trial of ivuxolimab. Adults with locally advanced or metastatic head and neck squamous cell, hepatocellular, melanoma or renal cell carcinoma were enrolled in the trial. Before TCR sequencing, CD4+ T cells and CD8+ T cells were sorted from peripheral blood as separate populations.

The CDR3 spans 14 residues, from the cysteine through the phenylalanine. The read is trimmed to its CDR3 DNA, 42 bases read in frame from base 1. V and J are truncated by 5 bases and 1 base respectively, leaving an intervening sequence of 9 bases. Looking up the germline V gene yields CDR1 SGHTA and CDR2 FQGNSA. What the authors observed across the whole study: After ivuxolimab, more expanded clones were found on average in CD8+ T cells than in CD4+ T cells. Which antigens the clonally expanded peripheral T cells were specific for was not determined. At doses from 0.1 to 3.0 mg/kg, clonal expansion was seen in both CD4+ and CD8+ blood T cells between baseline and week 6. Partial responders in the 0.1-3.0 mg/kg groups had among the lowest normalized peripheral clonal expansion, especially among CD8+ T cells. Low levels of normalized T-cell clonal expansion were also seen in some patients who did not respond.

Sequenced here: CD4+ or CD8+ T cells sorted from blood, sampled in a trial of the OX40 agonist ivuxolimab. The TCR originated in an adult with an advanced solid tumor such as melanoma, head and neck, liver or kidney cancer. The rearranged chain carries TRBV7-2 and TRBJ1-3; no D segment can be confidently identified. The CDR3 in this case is CASSPQVSGNTIYF. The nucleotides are TGTGCCAGCAGCCCCCAGGTTTCTGGAAACACCATATATTTT.